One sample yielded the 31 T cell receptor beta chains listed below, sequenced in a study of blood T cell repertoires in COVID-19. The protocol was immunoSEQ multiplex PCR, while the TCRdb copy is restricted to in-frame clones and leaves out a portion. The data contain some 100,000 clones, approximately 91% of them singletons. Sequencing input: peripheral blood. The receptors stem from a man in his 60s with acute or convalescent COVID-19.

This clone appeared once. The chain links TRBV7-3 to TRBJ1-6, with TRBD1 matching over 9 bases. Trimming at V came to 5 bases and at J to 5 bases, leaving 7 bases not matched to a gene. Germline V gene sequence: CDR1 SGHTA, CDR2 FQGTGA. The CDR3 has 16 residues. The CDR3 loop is CASSTKRDRDNSPLHF. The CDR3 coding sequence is TGTGCCAGCAGCACAAAACGGGACAGGGATAATTCACCCCTCCACTTT.

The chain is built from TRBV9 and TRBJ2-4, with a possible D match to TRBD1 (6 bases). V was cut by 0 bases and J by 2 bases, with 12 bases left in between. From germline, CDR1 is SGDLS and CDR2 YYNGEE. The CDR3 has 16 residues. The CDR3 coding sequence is TGTGCCAGCAGCGTAGTTCGGGACACGTCCAAAAACATTCAGTACTTC. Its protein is CASSVVRDTSKNIQYF.

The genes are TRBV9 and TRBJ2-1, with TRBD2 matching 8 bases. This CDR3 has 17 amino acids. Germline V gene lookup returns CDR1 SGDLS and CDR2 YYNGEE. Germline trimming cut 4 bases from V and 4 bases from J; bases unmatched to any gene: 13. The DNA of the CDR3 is TGTGCCAGCAGCACCCTGGTTGGAGCGGGAGCTTACAATGAGCAGTTCTTC. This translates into CASSTLVGAGAYNEQFF.

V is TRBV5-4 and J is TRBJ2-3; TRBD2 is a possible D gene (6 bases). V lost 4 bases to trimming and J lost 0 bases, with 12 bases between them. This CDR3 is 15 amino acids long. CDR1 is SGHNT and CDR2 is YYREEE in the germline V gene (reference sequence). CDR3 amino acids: CASSLGGPSTDTQYF. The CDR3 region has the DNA TGTGCCAGCAGCCTCGGAGGGCCTAGCACAGATACGCAGTATTTT.

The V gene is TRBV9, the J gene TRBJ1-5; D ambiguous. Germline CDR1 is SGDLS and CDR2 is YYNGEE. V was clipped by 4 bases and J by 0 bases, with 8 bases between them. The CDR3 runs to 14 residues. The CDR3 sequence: CASSPLDSNQPQHF. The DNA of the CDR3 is TGTGCCAGCAGCCCATTAGATAGCAATCAGCCCCAGCATTTT. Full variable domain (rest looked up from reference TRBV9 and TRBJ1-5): DSGVTQTPKHLITATGQRVTLRCSPRSGDLSVYWYQQSLDQGLQFLIQYYNGEERAKGNILERFSAQQFPDLHSELNLSSLELGDSALYFCASSPLDSNQPQHFGDGTRLSIL.

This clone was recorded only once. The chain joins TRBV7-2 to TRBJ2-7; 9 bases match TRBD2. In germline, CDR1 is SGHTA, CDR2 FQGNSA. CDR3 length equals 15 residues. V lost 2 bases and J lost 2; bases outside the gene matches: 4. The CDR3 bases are TGTGCCAGCAGCTTAATGGCGGGAGGGACCTACGAGCAGTACTTC. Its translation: CASSLMAGGTYEQYF. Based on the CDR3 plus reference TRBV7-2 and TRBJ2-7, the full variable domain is GAGVSQSPSNKVTEKGKDVELRCDPISGHTALYWYRQSLGQGLEFLIYFQGNSAPDKSGLPSDRFSAERTGGSVSTLTIQRTQQEDSAVYLCASSLMAGGTYEQYFGPGTRLTVT.

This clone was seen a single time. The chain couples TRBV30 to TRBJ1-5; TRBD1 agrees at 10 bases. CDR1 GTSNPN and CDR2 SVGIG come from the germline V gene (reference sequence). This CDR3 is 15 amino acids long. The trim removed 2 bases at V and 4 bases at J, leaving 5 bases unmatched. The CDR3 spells CAWSPGTGENQPQHF. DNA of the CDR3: TGTGCCTGGAGTCCGGGGACAGGGGAAAATCAGCCCCAGCATTTT. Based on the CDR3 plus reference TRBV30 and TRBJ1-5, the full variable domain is SQTIHQWPATLVQPVGSPLSLECTVEGTSNPNLYWYRQAAGRGLQLLFYSVGIGQISSEVPQNLSASRPQDRQFILSSKKLLLSDSGFYLCAWSPGTGENQPQHFGDGTRLSIL.

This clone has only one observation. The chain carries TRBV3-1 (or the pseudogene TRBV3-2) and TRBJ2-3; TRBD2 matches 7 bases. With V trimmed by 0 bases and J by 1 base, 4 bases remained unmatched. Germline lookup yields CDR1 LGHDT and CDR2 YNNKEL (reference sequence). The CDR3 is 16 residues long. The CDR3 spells CASSQDSLAGTDTQYF. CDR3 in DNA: TGTGCCAGCAGCCAAGATAGCCTAGCGGGCACAGATACGCAGTATTTT.

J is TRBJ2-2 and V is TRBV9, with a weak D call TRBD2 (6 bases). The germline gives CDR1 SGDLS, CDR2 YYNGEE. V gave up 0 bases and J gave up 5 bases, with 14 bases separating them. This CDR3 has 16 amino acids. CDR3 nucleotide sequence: TGTGCCAGCAGCGTAGGAGGACTACCGTCTACCGGGGAGCTGTTTTTT. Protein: CASSVGGLPSTGELFF.

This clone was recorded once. In DNA form, the CDR3 reads TGTGCCAGCTCACCCCTAGCTGACTGGCTGAATGAGCAGTTCTTC. It specifies CASSPLADWLNEQFF. V gene TRBV18 combines with J gene TRBJ2-1, with D perhaps matching TRBD2 (5 bases). Germline V gene sequence: CDR1 KGHSH, CDR2 LQKENI. V lost 3 bases and J lost 7, with 16 bases in between. The CDR3 spans 15 residues.

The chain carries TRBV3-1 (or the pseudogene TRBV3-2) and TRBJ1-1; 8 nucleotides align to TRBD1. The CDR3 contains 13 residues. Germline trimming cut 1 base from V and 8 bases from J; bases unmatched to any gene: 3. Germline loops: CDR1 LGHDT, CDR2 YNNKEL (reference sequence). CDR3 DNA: TGTGCCAGCAGCCAAGCCAGGGGGCGAGAAGCTTTCTTT. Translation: CASSQARGREAFF.

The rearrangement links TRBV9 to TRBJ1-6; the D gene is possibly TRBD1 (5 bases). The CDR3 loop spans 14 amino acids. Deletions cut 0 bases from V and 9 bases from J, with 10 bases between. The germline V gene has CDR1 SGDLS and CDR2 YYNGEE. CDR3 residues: CASSVDIQGSPLHF. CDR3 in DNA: TGTGCCAGCAGCGTAGACATTCAGGGTTCACCCCTCCACTTT. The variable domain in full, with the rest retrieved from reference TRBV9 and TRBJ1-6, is DSGVTQTPKHLITATGQRVTLRCSPRSGDLSVYWYQQSLDQGLQFLIQYYNGEERAKGNILERFSAQQFPDLHSELNLSSLELGDSALYFCASSVDIQGSPLHFGNGTRLTVT.

Written as DNA, the CDR3 is TGTGCCAGCAGCTTGTCGGGAGATAATGAAAAACTGTTTTTT. Amino acids: CASSLSGDNEKLFF. This sequence joins TRBV5-4 and TRBJ1-4; no definite D call. The V gene lost 1 base and the J gene lost 4 bases, with 8 bases spanning the gap. Germline V gene sequence: CDR1 SGHNT, CDR2 YYREEE (reference sequence). The CDR3 sequence is 14 residues long.

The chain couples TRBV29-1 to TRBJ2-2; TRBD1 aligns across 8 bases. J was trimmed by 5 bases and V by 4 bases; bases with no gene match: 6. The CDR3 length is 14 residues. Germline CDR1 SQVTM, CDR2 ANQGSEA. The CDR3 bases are TGCAGCGTTGTGGACAGGGCAGGAACCGGGGAGCTGTTTTTT. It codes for CSVVDRAGTGELFF.

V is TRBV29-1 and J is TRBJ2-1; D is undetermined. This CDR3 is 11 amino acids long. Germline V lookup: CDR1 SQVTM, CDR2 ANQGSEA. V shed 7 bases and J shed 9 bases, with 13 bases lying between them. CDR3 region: CSASPAREQFF. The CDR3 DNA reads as TGCAGCGCTAGTCCTGCACGTGAGCAGTTCTTC.

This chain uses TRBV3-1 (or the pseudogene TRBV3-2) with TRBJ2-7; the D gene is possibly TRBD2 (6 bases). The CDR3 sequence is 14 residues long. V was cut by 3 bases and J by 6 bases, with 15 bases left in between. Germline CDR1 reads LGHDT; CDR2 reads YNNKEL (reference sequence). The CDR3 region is CASSQHPGGGEQYF. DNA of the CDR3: TGTGCCAGCAGCCAGCACCCTGGGGGAGGCGAGCAGTACTTC.

CDR3 nucleotide sequence: TGTGCCAGCAGTCCGGGACTACACAATGAGCAGTTCTTC. This translates into CASSPGLHNEQFF. The rearrangement joins TRBV27 to TRBJ2-1; the match to TRBD2 covers 7 bases. The J segment lost 5 bases and the V segment lost 5 bases, leaving 3 bases of the junction unmatched. The V gene's germline CDR1 is MNHEY and CDR2 SMNVEV (reference sequence). This CDR3 has 13 amino acids.

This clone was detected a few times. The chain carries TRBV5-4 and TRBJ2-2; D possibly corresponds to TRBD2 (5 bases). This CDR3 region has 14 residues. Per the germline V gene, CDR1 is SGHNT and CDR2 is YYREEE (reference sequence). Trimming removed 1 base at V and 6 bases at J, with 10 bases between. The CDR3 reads CASSLNERAGELFF. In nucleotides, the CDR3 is TGTGCCAGCAGCTTGAATGAGAGGGCCGGGGAGCTGTTTTTT.

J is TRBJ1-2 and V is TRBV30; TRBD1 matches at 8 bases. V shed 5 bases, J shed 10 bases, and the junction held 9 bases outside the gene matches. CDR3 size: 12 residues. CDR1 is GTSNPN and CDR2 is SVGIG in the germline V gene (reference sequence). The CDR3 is CAWQGARTDYTF. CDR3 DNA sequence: TGTGCCTGGCAGGGGGCGCGGACGGACTACACCTTC.

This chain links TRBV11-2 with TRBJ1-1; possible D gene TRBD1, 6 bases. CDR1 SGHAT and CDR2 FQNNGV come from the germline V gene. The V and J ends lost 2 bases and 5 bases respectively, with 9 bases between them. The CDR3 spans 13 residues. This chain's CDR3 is CASSLLTGTEAFF. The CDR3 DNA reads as TGTGCCAGCAGCTTATTAACAGGGACTGAAGCTTTCTTT.

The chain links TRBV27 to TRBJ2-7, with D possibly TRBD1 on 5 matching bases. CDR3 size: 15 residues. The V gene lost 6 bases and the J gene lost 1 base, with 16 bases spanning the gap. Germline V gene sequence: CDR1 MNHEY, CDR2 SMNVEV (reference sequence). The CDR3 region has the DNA TGTGCCAGCAGCCCCAATCAGGGATTATCCTACGAGCAGTACTTC. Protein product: CASSPNQGLSYEQYF.

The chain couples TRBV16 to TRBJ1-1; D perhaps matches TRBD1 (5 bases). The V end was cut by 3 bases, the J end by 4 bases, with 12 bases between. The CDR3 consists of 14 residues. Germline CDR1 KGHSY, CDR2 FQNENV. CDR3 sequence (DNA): TGTGCCAGCAGCCATCCGGGGGTGGGCACTGAAGCTTTCTTT. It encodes CASSHPGVGTEAFF.

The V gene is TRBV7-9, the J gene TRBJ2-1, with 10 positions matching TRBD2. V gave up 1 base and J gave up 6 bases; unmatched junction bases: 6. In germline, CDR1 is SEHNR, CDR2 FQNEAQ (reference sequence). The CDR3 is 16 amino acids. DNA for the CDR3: TGTGCCAGCAGCTTAGAAGCGGGAGGGCCTGGCAATGAGCAGTTCTTC. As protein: CASSLEAGGPGNEQFF.

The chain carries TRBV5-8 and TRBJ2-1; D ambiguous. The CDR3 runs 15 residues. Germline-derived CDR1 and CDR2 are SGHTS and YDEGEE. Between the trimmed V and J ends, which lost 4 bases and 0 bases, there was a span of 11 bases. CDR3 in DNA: TGTGCCAGCAGCAGACACCTGAGCTCCTACAATGAGCAGTTCTTC. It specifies CASSRHLSSYNEQFF.

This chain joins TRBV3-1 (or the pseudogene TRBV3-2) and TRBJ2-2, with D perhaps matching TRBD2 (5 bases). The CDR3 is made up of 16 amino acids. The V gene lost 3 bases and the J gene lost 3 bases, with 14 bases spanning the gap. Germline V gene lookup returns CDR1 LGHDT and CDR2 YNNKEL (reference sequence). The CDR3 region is CASSQLTSGDTGELFF. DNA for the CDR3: TGTGCCAGCAGCCAGTTAACTAGTGGCGACACCGGGGAGCTGTTTTTT.

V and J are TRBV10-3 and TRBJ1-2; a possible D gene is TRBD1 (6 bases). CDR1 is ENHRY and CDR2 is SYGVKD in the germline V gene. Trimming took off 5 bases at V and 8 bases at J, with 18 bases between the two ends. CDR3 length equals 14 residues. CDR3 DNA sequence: TGTGCCATCAGTTACAGCGGGACAATCGAGGGCTACACCTTC. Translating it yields CAISYSGTIEGYTF.

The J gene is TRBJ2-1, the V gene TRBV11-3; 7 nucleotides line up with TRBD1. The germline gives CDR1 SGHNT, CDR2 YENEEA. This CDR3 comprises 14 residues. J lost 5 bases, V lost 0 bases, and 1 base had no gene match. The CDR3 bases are TGTGCCAGCAGCTTAGAAGGACAGGACAATGAGCAGTTCTTC. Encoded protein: CASSLEGQDNEQFF.

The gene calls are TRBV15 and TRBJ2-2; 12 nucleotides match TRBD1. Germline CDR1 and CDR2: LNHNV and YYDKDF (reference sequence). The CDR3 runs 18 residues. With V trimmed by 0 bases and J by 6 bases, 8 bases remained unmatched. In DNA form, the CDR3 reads TGTGCCACCAGCAGAGATCTAGGCGGGACAGGGGGCCCCGGGGAGCTGTTTTTT. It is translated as CATSRDLGGTGGPGELFF.

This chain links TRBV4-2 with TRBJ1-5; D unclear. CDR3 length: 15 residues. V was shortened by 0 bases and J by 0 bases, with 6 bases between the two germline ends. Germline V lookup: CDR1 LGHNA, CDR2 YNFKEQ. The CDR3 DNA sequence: TGTGCCAGCAGCCAAGACAGATATAGCAATCAGCCCCAGCATTTT. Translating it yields CASSQDRYSNQPQHF.

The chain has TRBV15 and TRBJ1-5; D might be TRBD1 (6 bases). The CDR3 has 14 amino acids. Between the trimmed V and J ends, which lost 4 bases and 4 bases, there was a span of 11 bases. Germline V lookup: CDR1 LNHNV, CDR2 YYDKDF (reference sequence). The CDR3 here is CATSTGQINQPQHF. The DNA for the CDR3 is TGTGCCACCAGCACCGGACAGATAAATCAGCCCCAGCATTTT.

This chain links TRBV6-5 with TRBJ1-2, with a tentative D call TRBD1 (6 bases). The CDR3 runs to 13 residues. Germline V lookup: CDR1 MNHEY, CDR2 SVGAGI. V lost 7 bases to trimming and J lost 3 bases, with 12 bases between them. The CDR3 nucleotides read TGTGCCAGCACTAAAAGGACAGACTATGGCTACACCTTC. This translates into CASTKRTDYGYTF.